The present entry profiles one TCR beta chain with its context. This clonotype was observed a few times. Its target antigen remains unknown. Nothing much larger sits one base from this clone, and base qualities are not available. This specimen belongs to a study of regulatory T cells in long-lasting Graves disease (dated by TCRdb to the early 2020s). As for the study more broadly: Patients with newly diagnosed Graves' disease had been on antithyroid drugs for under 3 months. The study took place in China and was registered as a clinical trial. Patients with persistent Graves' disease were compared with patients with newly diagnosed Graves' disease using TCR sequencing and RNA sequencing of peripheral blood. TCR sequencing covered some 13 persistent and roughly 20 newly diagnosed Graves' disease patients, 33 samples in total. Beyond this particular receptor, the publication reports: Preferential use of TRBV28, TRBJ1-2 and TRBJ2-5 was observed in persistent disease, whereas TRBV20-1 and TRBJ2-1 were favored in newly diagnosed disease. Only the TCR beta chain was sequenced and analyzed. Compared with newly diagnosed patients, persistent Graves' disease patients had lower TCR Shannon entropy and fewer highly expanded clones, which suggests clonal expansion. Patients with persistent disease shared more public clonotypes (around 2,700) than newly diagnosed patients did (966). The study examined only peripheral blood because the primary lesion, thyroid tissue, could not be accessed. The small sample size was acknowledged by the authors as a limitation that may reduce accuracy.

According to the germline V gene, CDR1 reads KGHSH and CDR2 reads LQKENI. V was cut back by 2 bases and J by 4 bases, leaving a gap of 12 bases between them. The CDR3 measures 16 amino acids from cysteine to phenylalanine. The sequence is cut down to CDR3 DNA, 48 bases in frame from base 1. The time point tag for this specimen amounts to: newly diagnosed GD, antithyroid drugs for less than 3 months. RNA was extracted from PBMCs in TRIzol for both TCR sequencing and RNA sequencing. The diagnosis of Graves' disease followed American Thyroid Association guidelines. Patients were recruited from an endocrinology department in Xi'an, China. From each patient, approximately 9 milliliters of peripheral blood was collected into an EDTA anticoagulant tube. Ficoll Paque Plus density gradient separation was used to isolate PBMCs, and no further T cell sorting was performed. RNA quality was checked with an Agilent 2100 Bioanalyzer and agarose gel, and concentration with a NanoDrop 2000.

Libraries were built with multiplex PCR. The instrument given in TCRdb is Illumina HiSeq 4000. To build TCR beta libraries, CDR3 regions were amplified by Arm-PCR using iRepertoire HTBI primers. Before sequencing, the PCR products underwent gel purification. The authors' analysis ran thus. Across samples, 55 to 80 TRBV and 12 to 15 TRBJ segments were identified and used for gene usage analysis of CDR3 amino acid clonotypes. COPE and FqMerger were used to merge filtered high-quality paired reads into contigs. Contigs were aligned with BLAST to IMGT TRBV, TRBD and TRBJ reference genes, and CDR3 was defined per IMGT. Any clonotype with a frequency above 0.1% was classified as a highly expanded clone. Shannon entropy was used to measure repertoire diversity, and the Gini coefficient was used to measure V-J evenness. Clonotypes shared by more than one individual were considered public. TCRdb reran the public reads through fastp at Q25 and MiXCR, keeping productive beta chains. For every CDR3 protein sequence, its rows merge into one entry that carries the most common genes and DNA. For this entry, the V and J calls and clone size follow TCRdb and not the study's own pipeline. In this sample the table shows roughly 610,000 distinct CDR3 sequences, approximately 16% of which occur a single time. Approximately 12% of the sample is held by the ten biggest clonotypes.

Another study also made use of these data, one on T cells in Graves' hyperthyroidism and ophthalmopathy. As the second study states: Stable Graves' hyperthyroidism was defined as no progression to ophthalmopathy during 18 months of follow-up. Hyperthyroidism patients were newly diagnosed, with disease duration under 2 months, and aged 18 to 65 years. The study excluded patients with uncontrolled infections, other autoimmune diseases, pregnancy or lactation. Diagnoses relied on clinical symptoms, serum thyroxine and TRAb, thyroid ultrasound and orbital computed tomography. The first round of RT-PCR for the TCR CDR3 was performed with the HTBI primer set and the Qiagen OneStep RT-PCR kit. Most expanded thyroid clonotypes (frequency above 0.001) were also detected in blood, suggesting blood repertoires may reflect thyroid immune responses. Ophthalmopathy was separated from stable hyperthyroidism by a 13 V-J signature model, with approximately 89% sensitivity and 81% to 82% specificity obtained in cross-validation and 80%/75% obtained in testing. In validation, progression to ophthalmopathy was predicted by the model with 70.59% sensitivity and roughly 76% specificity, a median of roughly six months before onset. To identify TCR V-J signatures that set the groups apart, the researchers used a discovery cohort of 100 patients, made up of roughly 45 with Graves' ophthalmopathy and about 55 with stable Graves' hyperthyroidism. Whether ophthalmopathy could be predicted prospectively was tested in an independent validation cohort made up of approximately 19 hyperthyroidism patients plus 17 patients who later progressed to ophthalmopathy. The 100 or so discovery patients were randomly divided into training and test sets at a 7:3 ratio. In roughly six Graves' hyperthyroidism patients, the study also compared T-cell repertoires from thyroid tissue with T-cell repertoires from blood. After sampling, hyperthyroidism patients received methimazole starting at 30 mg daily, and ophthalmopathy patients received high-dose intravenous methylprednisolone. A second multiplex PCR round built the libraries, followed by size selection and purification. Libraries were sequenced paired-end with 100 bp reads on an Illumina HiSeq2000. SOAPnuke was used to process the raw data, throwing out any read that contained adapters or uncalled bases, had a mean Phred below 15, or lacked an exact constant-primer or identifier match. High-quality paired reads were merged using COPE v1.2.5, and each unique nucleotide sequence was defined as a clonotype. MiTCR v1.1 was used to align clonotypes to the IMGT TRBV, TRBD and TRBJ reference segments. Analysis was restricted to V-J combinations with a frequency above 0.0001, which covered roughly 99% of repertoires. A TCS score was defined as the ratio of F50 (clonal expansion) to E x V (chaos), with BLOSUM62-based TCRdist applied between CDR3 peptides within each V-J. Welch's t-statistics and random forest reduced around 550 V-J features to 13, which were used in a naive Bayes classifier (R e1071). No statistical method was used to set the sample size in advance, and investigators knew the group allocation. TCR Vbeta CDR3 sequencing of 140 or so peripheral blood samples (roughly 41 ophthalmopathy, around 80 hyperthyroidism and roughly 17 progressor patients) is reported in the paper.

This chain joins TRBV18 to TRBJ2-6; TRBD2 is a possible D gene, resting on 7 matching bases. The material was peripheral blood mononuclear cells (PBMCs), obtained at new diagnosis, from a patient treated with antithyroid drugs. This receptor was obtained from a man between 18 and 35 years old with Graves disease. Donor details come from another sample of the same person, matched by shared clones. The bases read TGTGCCAGCTCACCAAACCGGGGGGCCGGGGCCAACGTCCTGACTTTC. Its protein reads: CASSPNRGAGANVLTF.